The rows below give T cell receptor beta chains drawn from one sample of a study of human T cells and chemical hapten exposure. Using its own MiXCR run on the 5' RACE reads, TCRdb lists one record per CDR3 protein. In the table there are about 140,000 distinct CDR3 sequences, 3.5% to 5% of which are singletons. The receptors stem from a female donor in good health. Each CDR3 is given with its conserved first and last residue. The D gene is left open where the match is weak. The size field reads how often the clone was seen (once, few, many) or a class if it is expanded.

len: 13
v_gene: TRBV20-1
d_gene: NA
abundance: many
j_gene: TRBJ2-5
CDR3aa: CSAEGGAQETQYF

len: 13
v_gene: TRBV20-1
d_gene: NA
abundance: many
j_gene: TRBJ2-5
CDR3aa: CSARGVFQETQYF

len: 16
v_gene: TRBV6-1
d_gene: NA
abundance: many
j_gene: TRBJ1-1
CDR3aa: CASSEAFSSGDTEAFF

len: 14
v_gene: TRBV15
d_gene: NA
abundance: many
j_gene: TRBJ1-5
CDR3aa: CATSRGGGNQPQHF

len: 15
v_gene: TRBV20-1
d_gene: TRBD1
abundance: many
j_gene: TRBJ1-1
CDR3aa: CSARDRTGLNTEAFF

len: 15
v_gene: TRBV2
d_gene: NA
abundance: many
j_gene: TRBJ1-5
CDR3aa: CASREESGSNQPQHF

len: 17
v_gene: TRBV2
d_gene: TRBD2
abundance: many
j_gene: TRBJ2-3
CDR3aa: CASSWTSGGRSTDTQYF

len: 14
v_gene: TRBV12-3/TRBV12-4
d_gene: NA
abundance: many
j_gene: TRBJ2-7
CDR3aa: CASSLGGGGYEQYF

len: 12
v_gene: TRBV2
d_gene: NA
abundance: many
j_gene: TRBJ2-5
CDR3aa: CATAGQQETQYF

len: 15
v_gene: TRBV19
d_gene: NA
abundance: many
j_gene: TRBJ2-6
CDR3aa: CASTNYGAAANVLTF